This is a list of T cell receptor beta chains from one sample in a study of cytomegalovirus exposure and HLA in healthy donors. Only in-frame clones appear in the TCRdb table, and some are missing; sequencing was by immunoSEQ multiplex PCR. This sample has roughly 120,000 clones; less than 70% occur once, and the top ten carry roughly 2.2%. The sequenced sample consisted of PBMCs. These receptors came from a woman in her 30s in good health and CMV-seronegative. CDR3s include the opening cysteine and the closing phenylalanine or tryptophan. D genes are given only for firm matches. Rows give clone size only sometimes, using once, few, many, or a class for an expanded clone.

V gene: TRBV29-1
J gene: TRBJ2-1
clone size: .
D gene: TRBD2
CDR3 DNA: TGCAGCGTTGGGGGAGGGGCCTTCTACAATGAGCAGTTCTTC
CDR3 protein: CSVGGGAFYNEQFF

V gene: TRBV4-3
J gene: TRBJ2-2
clone size: .
D gene: .
CDR3 DNA: TGCGCCAGCAGCCTACGGGAATTAACCGGGGAGCTGTTTTTT
CDR3 protein: CASSLRELTGELFF

V gene: TRBV2
J gene: TRBJ1-1
clone size: .
D gene: TRBD1
CDR3 DNA: TGTGCCAGCAGTAATAGACAGGGCGAGCCTGAAGCTTTCTTT
CDR3 protein: CASSNRQGEPEAFF

V gene: TRBV27
J gene: TRBJ1-2
clone size: few
D gene: .
CDR3 DNA: TGTGCCAGCAGTCGAGCGGGCAGGGACTATGGCTACACCTTC
CDR3 protein: CASSRAGRDYGYTF

V gene: TRBV5-1
J gene: TRBJ2-7
clone size: .
D gene: .
CDR3 DNA: TGCGCCAGCAGCGCGAGCTCCTACGAGCAGTACTTC
CDR3 protein: CASSASSYEQYF

V gene: TRBV28
J gene: TRBJ2-1
clone size: .
D gene: TRBD2
CDR3 DNA: TGTGCCACCGGAGCGGGAGTCTCCTACAATGAGCAGTTCTTC
CDR3 protein: CATGAGVSYNEQFF

V gene: TRBV18
J gene: TRBJ1-2
clone size: .
D gene: .
CDR3 DNA: TGTGCCAGCTCACCACCTGGGGGGGCTGGCTATGGCTACACCTTC
CDR3 protein: CASSPPGGAGYGYTF

V gene: TRBV7-8
J gene: TRBJ1-1
clone size: .
D gene: .
CDR3 DNA: TGTGCCAGCAGGCCCCGGTGGGCGCAGGGCACTGAAGCTTTCTTT
CDR3 protein: CASRPRWAQGTEAFF

V gene: TRBV6-5
J gene: TRBJ1-2
clone size: .
D gene: .
CDR3 DNA: TGCGCCAGCAGCCCCGGGACAACCCTCAGGAATGGCTACACCTTC
CDR3 protein: CASSPGTTLRNGYTF

V gene: TRBV7-2
J gene: TRBJ2-1
clone size: .
D gene: .
CDR3 DNA: TGTGCCAGCAGCGACCTAGGTGTAGCCTACAATGAGCAGTTCTTC
CDR3 protein: CASSDLGVAYNEQFF

V gene: TRBV11-2
J gene: TRBJ2-1
clone size: .
D gene: .
CDR3 DNA: TGTGCCAGCAGCCCCGATCCGGGTATGAATGAGCAGTTCTTC
CDR3 protein: CASSPDPGMNEQFF

V gene: TRBV28
J gene: TRBJ1-1
clone size: once
D gene: TRBD1
CDR3 DNA: TGTGCCAGCAGCCGGCGGACAGGGTGGAACACTGAAGCTTTCTTT
CDR3 protein: CASSRRTGWNTEAFF

V gene: TRBV6-1
J gene: TRBJ1-5
clone size: medium-sized
D gene: TRBD1
CDR3 DNA: TGTGCCAGCAACCAGGACAGGGATAGCAATCAGCCCCAGCATTTT
CDR3 protein: CASNQDRDSNQPQHF

V gene: TRBV29-1
J gene: TRBJ2-7
clone size: once
D gene: TRBD1
CDR3 DNA: TGCAGCGTTCGGGACAGATCCTACGAGCGGTACTTC
CDR3 protein: CSVRDRSYERYF

V gene: TRBV18
J gene: TRBJ1-5
clone size: .
D gene: .
CDR3 DNA: TGTGCCAGCTCACCTCTGCAGACCCGTGTGGGCGGGCAGCCCCAGCATTTT
CDR3 protein: CASSPLQTRVGGQPQHF

V gene: TRBV18
J gene: TRBJ2-2
clone size: few
D gene: .
CDR3 DNA: TGTGCCAGCTCACCTAGGGGACACCGGGTGTCCGGGGAGCTGTTTTTT
CDR3 protein: CASSPRGHRVSGELFF

V gene: TRBV5-1
J gene: TRBJ1-6
clone size: .
D gene: .
CDR3 DNA: TGCGCCAGCAGCTTTGCCCGGGGAGCCATTAATTCACCCCTCCACTTT
CDR3 protein: CASSFARGAINSPLHF

V gene: TRBV19
J gene: TRBJ2-2
clone size: .
D gene: TRBD2
CDR3 DNA: TGTGCCAGTCGACTAGCGGACACCTTGTACGGGGAGCTGTTTTTT
CDR3 protein: CASRLADTLYGELFF

V gene: TRBV28
J gene: TRBJ2-7
clone size: .
D gene: TRBD2
CDR3 DNA: TGTGCCAGCAGTACCGGGACTAGCGGGAGGAAAGACGAGCAGTACTTC
CDR3 protein: CASSTGTSGRKDEQYF

V gene: TRBV4-2
J gene: TRBJ1-2
clone size: once
D gene: .
CDR3 DNA: TGTGCCAGCAGCCAAGATCTAGGGGTGCAGAACACCTTC
CDR3 protein: CASSQDLGVQNTF

V gene: TRBV7-2
J gene: TRBJ1-3
clone size: once
D gene: .
CDR3 DNA: TGTGCCAGCAGCTTTGGCCCGGGAGGAAACACCATATATTTT
CDR3 protein: CASSFGPGGNTIYF

V gene: TRBV6-1
J gene: TRBJ1-4
clone size: .
D gene: TRBD1
CDR3 DNA: TGTGCCAGCTCTAGGACAGGGCCTAATGAAAAACTGTTTTTT
CDR3 protein: CASSRTGPNEKLFF

V gene: TRBV7-9
J gene: TRBJ2-7
clone size: .
D gene: TRBD1
CDR3 DNA: TGTGCCAGCAGCTCATGGGACAGCGAGCAGTACTTC
CDR3 protein: CASSSWDSEQYF

V gene: TRBV7-9
J gene: TRBJ1-4
clone size: .
D gene: .
CDR3 DNA: TGTGCCAGCAGCTTAGGGGACTCTGAAAAACTGTTTTTT
CDR3 protein: CASSLGDSEKLFF

V gene: TRBV5-4
J gene: TRBJ2-3
clone size: few
D gene: .
CDR3 DNA: TGTGCCAGCAGCTTGGGTACCAGGGGAGAAGCAGATACGCAGTATTTT
CDR3 protein: CASSLGTRGEADTQYF

V gene: TRBV5-3
J gene: TRBJ2-7
clone size: .
D gene: TRBD1
CDR3 DNA: TGTGCCAGAAGCTTGTTCCCGGGACAGGGGACTTACGAGCAGTACTTC
CDR3 protein: CARSLFPGQGTYEQYF

V gene: TRBV6-5
J gene: TRBJ1-4
clone size: .
D gene: .
CDR3 DNA: TGTGCCAGCAGTTACTCCCCGCGGCATAATGAAAAACTGTTTTTT
CDR3 protein: CASSYSPRHNEKLFF

V gene: TRBV6-4
J gene: TRBJ1-2
clone size: .
D gene: .
CDR3 DNA: TGTGCCAGCAGTGACTCCAATGGGGGCTTTGACTATGGCTACACCTTC
CDR3 protein: CASSDSNGGFDYGYTF

V gene: TRBV20-1
J gene: TRBJ1-2
clone size: once
D gene: TRBD1
CDR3 DNA: TGCAGTGCTCTCGGACAGGGTGGCTACACCTTC
CDR3 protein: CSALGQGGYTF